These T cell receptor beta chains were read from a single sample in a study of T cell changes during pregnancy in multiple sclerosis. Method: immunoSEQ multiplex PCR; TCRdb's copy keeps in-frame clones and lacks some. The table records some 40,000 clones, roughly 94% of them present only once. Here the sequenced sample was CD4+ T cells from peripheral blood mononuclear cells, taken in the third trimester of pregnancy. The receptors here all came from a female donor with multiple sclerosis, enrolled in a pregnancy study. The CDR3 runs from the conserved cysteine through the conserved F or W. The D gene is left open where the match is weak. A clone size is listed for some rows: how often the clone was seen (once, few, many), or a class if it is expanded.

TRBJ2-7,TRBV7-9,TRBD1,.,TGTGCCAGCAGCCGACAGGGTCCTTCCTACGAGCAGTACTTC,CASSRQGPSYEQYF
TRBJ1-2,TRBV5-6,.,.,TGTGCCAGCAGCCCCCCCCAGGGTCCCAACTATGGCTACACCTTC,CASSPPQGPNYGYTF
TRBJ1-4,TRBV7-3,.,.,TGTGCCAGCAGCTTAATTGGAGGGAGGGGTGAAAAACTGTTTTTT,CASSLIGGRGEKLFF
TRBJ1-1,TRBV18,TRBD1,.,TGTGCCAGCTCACCGAGGACAGGGGGCGTGTCCACTGAAGCTTTCTTT,CASSPRTGGVSTEAFF
TRBJ2-1,TRBV7-3,.,once,TGTGCCAGCAGCCAGGGGGGAAGCGATGAGCAGTTCTTC,CASSQGGSDEQFF
TRBJ1-4,TRBV7-2,TRBD1,once,TGTGCCAGCAGCTTAAGGGGGCGACGGGTTGAAAAACTGTTTTTT,CASSLRGRRVEKLFF
TRBJ2-7,TRBV6-5,.,.,TGTGCCAGCAGTTTCTCGGGGGGACAGGACAAGCAGTACTTC,CASSFSGGQDKQYF
TRBJ2-1,TRBV18,TRBD2,.,TGTGCCAGCTCACCAATTAGCGGGAAGGATGAGCAGTTCTTC,CASSPISGKDEQFF
TRBJ1-2,TRBV4-1,TRBD1,.,TGCGCCAGCAGCCTGCCGGGACAGGGATCAGTTTCGGGTGGCTACACCTTC,CASSLPGQGSVSGGYTF
TRBJ1-1,TRBV5-1,.,.,TGCGCCAGCAGCTTGCGCCAGGGGTCGAACACTGAAGCTTTCTTT,CASSLRQGSNTEAFF
TRBJ1-1,TRBV18,.,.,TGTGCCAGCTACCAGAACCTACAGGGCATGAACACTGAAGCTTTCTTT,CASYQNLQGMNTEAFF
TRBJ2-1,TRBV7-9,TRBD2,.,TGTGCCAGCAGCCCCTTAGCGGGAGGGCCCAATGAGCAGTTCTTC,CASSPLAGGPNEQFF
TRBJ2-6,TRBV5-1,.,.,TGCGCCAGCAGCCCCGGAGGGGTCTCTGGGGCCAACGTCCTGACTTTC,CASSPGGVSGANVLTF
TRBJ2-4,TRBV21-1,.,.,TGTGCCAGCAGCAACCCCGTTAGGGGCGCGAGAGCCAAAAACATTCAGTACTTC,CASSNPVRGARAKNIQYF
TRBJ2-7,TRBV28,TRBD1,.,TGTGCCAGCAGTCGAGGGGACAGGGGAACCTACGAGCAGTACTTC,CASSRGDRGTYEQYF
TRBJ1-2,TRBV28,.,.,TGTGCCAGCATCAGTGCTTACCAAACGAGGGGCTACACCTTC,CASISAYQTRGYTF
TRBJ2-3,TRBV13,.,.,TGTGCCAGCAGCTTAGGCGGGTACCAGCCTTCCACAGATACGCAGTATTTT,CASSLGGYQPSTDTQYF
TRBJ1-1,TRBV6-6,.,.,TGTGCCAGCAGTTCATTTGGCCGGTCGGGCACTGAAGCTTTCTTT,CASSSFGRSGTEAFF
TRBJ2-3,TRBV4-3,TRBD1,few,TGCGCCAGCAGCGTCGGGACAGGGGTCACAGATACGCAGTATTTT,CASSVGTGVTDTQYF
TRBJ2-2,TRBV12-5,TRBD2,.,TGTGCTAGTGGTTTCGGACTAGCGGCCGGGGAGCTGTTTTTT,CASGFGLAAGELFF
TRBJ2-7,TRBV11-2,TRBD1,.,TGTGCCAGCAGCTCGAACTACAGGGGCGAGATCACCTACGAGCAGTACTTC,CASSSNYRGEITYEQYF
TRBJ2-4,TRBV5-5,TRBD1,.,TGTGCCAGCAGCTGGTCCGGGACAGGGGTAAACATTCAGTACTTC,CASSWSGTGVNIQYF
TRBJ2-7,TRBV27,.,.,TGTGCCAGCAGTTCCCACAAGTACGAGCAGTACTTC,CASSSHKYEQYF
TRBJ2-3,TRBV18,.,once,TGTGCCAGCTCACCACAGGGGCACACAGATACGCAGTATTTT,CASSPQGHTDTQYF
TRBJ2-5,TRBV2,.,.,TGTGCCAGCAGTGATAGCGCCTACCAAGAGACCCAGTACTTC,CASSDSAYQETQYF
TRBJ2-2,TRBV7-2,.,.,TGTGCCAGCAGCTTAGGCGGATTTACCGGGGAGCTGTTTTTT,CASSLGGFTGELFF
TRBJ2-3,TRBV2,.,.,TGTGCCAGCAGTGAAGGGACAGTTTTCACAGATACGCAGTATTTT,CASSEGTVFTDTQYF
TRBJ2-7,TRBV7-3,TRBD1,.,TGTGCCAGCAGCTGGGGACAGAACTACGAGCAGTACTTC,CASSWGQNYEQYF
TRBJ1-3,TRBV7-8,.,.,TGTGCCAGCAGCTTAGGTCCAGGGGTCTCTGGAAACACCATATATTTT,CASSLGPGVSGNTIYF
TRBJ2-3,TRBV13,TRBD1,.,TGTGCCAGCAGCTCAATGACAGGGGCGGTCGGAGATACGCAGTATTTT,CASSSMTGAVGDTQYF
TRBJ2-6,TRBV21-1,.,.,TGTGCCAGCAGCAAAGAGTCGGCGGACAGGGGTTTAGTTGGGGCCAACGTCCTGACTTTC,CASSKESADRGLVGANVLTF
TRBJ1-1,TRBV19,.,.,TGTGCCAGTAGCCATGATAGGTTGGAGGCCGCTGAAGCTTTCTTT,CASSHDRLEAAEAFF
TRBJ2-1,TRBV19,.,.,TGTGCCAGTAGTATTGGGCGGGACCGCTACAATGAGCAGTTCTTC,CASSIGRDRYNEQFF
TRBJ1-1,TRBV7-9,TRBD1,.,TGTGCCAGCAGCTTAGCGGAGTACAGGGGAGGTACTGAAGCTTTCTTT,CASSLAEYRGGTEAFF
TRBJ2-2,TRBV19,.,.,TGTGCCAGCCTTAACACGGCAACAGCCGGGGAGCTGTTTTTT,CASLNTATAGELFF